This TCR beta chain was identified in a study of T cell responses to AZD1222 COVID-19 vaccine. TCRdb's copy holds only in-frame clones and misses some; the assay was immunoSEQ multiplex PCR. The repertoire consists of under 70,000 clones, with 80% occurring once and the leading ten covering roughly 4.9%. Germline loops: CDR1 GTSNPN, CDR2 SVGIG (reference sequence). CDR3 length: 11 residues. V gave up 5 bases and J gave up 8 bases, with 12 bases separating them. The chain carries TRBV30 and TRBJ1-2; D remains ambiguous. Sequencing used peripheral blood, obtained 28 days after the second AZD1222 dose. The TCR comes from an adult who received the AZD1222 COVID-19 vaccine. CDR3: CAWGLTEGYTF. The CDR3 DNA sequence: TGTGCCTGGGGGTTGACGGAGGGCTACACCTTC.